What follows are 5 T cell receptor beta chains derived from one specimen sequenced in a study of blood T cells in healthy people across ages. The authors ran a second PCR of about 7 to 11 cycles using a sample-barcoded 5' primer and a J-beta primer mix. One entry per CDR3 protein results from TCRdb running MiXCR on the 5' RACE reads. The table lists 1.5 million to 2 million distinct CDR3 sequences, roughly 28% of them singletons. The sequenced sample consisted of blood. The receptors here all came from a woman aged 25 to 39 in good health.

V usage is TRBV29-1 and J usage is TRBJ1-1; perhaps TRBD1 as D (5 bases). The CDR3 length is 14 residues. Germline V lookup: CDR1 SQVTM, CDR2 ANQGSEA. The V gene lost 4 bases and the J gene lost 1 base, with 13 bases spanning the gap. CDR3 sequence (DNA): TGCAGCGTTGTCGAGGGGAGTGGGAACACTGAAGCTTTCTTT. Protein product: CSVVEGSGNTEAFF. Combining the CDR3 with reference TRBV29-1 and TRBJ1-1 gives the whole variable domain SAVISQKPSRDICQRGTSLTIQCQVDSQVTMMFWYRQQPGQSLTLIATANQGSEATYESGFVIDKFPISRPNLTFSTLTVSNMSPEDSSIYLCSVVEGSGNTEAFFGQGTRLTVV.

Concerning this clonotype itself: Being one base from a much bigger clone, this may be a read error. The genes are TRBV7-8 and TRBJ2-5, with D perhaps TRBD1 or TRBD2 (6 bases each). The CDR3 covers 16 residues. CDR1 and CDR2 from the germline V gene are SGHVS and FQNEAQ. The CDR3 nucleotides are TGTGTCAGCAGCTTACGGCCTGGGGGGCCGCAAGAGACCCAGTACTTC. It specifies CVSSLRPGGPQETQYF.

This clonotype was seen repeatedly, ten times or more. The V gene is TRBV20-1, the J gene TRBJ2-1; tentative D call: TRBD1 (5 bases). Trimming left V 3 bases short and J 8 bases short, with 14 bases between. The V gene's germline CDR1 is DFQATT and CDR2 SNEGSKA (reference sequence). The CDR3 totals 13 residues. CDR3 loop: CSARSGSRDEQFF. As DNA, the CDR3 is TGCAGTGCTAGGTCAGGTTCCAGGGATGAGCAGTTCTTC.

This clonotype was counted between two and nine times. The chain employs TRBV29-1 and TRBJ1-2, with a possible D match to TRBD1 (6 bases). CDR3 length: 14 amino acids. The germline V and J ends were trimmed by 7 bases and 1 base, with 16 bases remaining between them. CDR1 SQVTM and CDR2 ANQGSEA come from the germline V gene. The CDR3 here is CSASEGTINYGYTF. Written as DNA, the CDR3 is TGCAGCGCCTCAGAGGGGACAATTAACTATGGCTACACCTTC.

Of note for this clonotype: Given a much more abundant clone one base away, this may be a read error. The rearrangement uses TRBV4-1 and TRBJ2-1; possibly TRBD1 for D (7 bases). From germline, CDR1 is MGHRA and CDR2 YSYEKL. The CDR3 covers 16 residues. Trimming took off 0 bases at V and 10 bases at J, with 19 bases between the two ends. The CDR3 reads CASSQDPAEGAYEQFF. As DNA, the CDR3 is TGCGCCAGCAGCCAAGATCCCGCGGAGGGGGCCTACGAGCAGTTCTTC.